This T cell receptor (beta chain) was sequenced for a study of T cells in Graves' hyperthyroidism and ophthalmopathy (dated by TCRdb to 2018 to 2020). About the investigation overall: To identify distinguishing TCR V-J signatures, a discovery cohort of 90 to 100 patients was used, comprising approximately 40 with Graves' ophthalmopathy and some 60 with stable Graves' hyperthyroidism. Prospective prediction of ophthalmopathy was tested in an independent validation cohort of about 19 hyperthyroidism patients and some 17 patients who later progressed to ophthalmopathy. The 95 to 100 discovery patients were randomly split 7:3 into training and test sets. In addition, the study compared T-cell repertoires in thyroid tissue and in blood from a handful of Graves' hyperthyroidism patients. Following sampling, methimazole starting at 30 mg daily was given to hyperthyroidism patients, and high-dose intravenous methylprednisolone was given to ophthalmopathy patients. The paper reports TCR Vbeta CDR3 sequencing of approximately 140 peripheral blood samples: around 41 ophthalmopathy, 70 to 85 hyperthyroidism and around 17 progressor patients. Overall results and qualifications from the work: Most expanded thyroid clonotypes (frequency above 0.001) were also found in blood, which suggests that blood repertoires may mirror thyroid immune responses. A model built on a 13 V-J signature distinguished ophthalmopathy from stable hyperthyroidism, reaching approximately 89% sensitivity and 81.08% specificity in cross-validation and 80%/75% in testing. No statistical method was used to set the sample size in advance, and investigators knew the group allocation. In validation, progression to ophthalmopathy was predicted by the model with nearly 71% sensitivity and roughly 72% specificity, a median of about 6 months before onset.

The germline V gene sets CDR1 to MGHRA and CDR2 to YSYEKL. V was cut back by 2 bases and J by 7 bases, leaving a gap of 15 bases between them. The CDR3, cysteine through phenylalanine, is 14 amino acids long. Of all the DNA, just the CDR3 is kept, 42 bases in frame from base 1. Stable Graves' hyperthyroidism was defined as no progression to ophthalmopathy during 18 months of follow-up. Hyperthyroidism patients were newly diagnosed, with disease duration under 2 months, and aged 18 to 65 years. Any patient with an uncontrolled infection, another autoimmune disease, pregnancy or lactation was excluded. Diagnoses were based on clinical symptoms, serum thyroxine and TRAb, thyroid ultrasound and orbital computed tomography. Trizol reagent was used to extract total RNA, and RNA quality was then checked on an Agilent 2100 Bioanalyzer. TCR beta CDR3 regions were amplified from RNA transcripts. The TCR CDR3 was subjected to a first round of RT-PCR using the HTBI primer set and the Qiagen OneStep RT-PCR kit. The libraries were constructed in a second round of multiplex PCR and then size-selected and purified. The libraries were sequenced on an Illumina HiSeq2000 using paired-end 100 bp reads. The authors' analysis ran thus. SOAPnuke was used to process the raw data, removing reads that contained adapters or uncalled bases, had a mean Phred below 15, or lacked an exact match to the constant primer or identifier. COPE v1.2.5 was used to merge the high-quality paired reads, and each unique nucleotide sequence was defined as a clonotype. MiTCR v1.1 was used to align the clonotypes against IMGT TRBV, TRBD and TRBJ reference segments. Analysis was restricted to V-J combinations with a frequency above 0.0001, which covered roughly 99% of repertoires. A TCS score was defined as the ratio between F50 (clonal expansion) and ExV (chaos), using BLOSUM62-based TCRdist between CDR3 peptides within each V-J. Welch's t-statistics and random forest reduced just over 500 V-J features to around 14, which were used in a naive Bayes classifier (R e1071). The Morisita-Horn index was used to measure how similar the thyroid and blood repertoires were. In TCRdb, the public reads were trimmed at Q25 with fastp and aligned with MiXCR, with productive beta chains retained. When rows share a CDR3 protein, they turn into one entry using the most common DNA and genes. The V and J calls were determined by TCRdb, not by the authors. This sample is represented by about 46,000 distinct CDR3 sequences; around 48% of them were singletons. The leading ten clones occupy approximately 30% of the sample.

This clonotype is considered medium-sized (0.01 to 0.1%). The specificity of this receptor is unknown. Base qualities are not provided; no much larger clone lies one nucleotide away. The sequence was collected from a woman aged 45-60 years with Graves' hyperthyroidism. The sequencing input was peripheral blood or thyroid tissue (not recorded which). The chain uses TRBV4-1 and TRBJ2-7, and possibly TRBD2, on 6 matching bases. The sequenced DNA is TGCGCCAGCAGCCAATACGGGAGTGAGGAAGAGCAGTACTTC. Translated, it gives CASSQYGSEEEQYF.